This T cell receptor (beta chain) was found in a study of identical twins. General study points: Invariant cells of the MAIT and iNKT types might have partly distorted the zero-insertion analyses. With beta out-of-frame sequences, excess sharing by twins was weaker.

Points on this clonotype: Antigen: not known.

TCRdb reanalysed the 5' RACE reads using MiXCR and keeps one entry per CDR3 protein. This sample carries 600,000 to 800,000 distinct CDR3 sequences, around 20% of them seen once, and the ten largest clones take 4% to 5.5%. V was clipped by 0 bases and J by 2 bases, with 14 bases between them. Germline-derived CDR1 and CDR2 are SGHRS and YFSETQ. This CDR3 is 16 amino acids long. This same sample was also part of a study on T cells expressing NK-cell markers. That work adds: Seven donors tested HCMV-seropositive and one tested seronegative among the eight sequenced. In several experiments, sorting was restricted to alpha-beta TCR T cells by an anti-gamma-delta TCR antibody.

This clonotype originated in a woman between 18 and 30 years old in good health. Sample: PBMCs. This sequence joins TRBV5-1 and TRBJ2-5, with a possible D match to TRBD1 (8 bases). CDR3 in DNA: TGCGCCAGCAGCTTGGCAGGACAGGGAGGGCAAGAGACCCAGTACTTC. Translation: CASSLAGQGGQETQYF. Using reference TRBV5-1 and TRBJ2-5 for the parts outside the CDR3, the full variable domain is KAGVTQTPRYLIKTRGQQVTLSCSPISGHRSVSWYQQTPGQGLQFLFEYFSETQRNKGNFPGRFSGRQFSNSRSEMNVSTLELGDSALYLCASSLAGQGGQETQYFGPGTRLLVL.